The 23 T cell receptor beta chains below come from one sample, sequenced in a study of cytomegalovirus exposure and HLA in healthy donors. In the PCR, 60 Vbeta and 13 Jbeta primers were used. Produced via immunoSEQ multiplex PCR; TCRdb's table is partial and in-frame only. The sample lists some 110,000 clones, roughly 76% occurring once. Sequenced input: PBMCs. The receptors shown here come from a man under 40 in good health and CMV-seronegative.

For this clone: Other DNA sequences within the sample encode an identical CDR3. The J gene is TRBJ2-3, the V gene TRBV18, with 13 bases aligning to TRBD2. The CDR3 extends over 16 amino acids. The ends lost 6 bases at V and 6 bases at J; junction bases unmatched: 9. CDR1 KGHSH and CDR2 LQKENI come from the germline V gene. In DNA form, the CDR3 reads TGTGCCAGCTCCCCCACTAGCGGGGGGGCGCGGGATACGCAGTATTTT. It specifies CASSPTSGGARDTQYF.

This rearrangement joins TRBV19 to TRBJ1-6; 7 nucleotides match TRBD1. The CDR3 loop spans 16 amino acids. CDR1 and CDR2 from the germline V gene are LNHDA and SQIVND (reference sequence). Germline trimming cut 4 bases from V and 7 bases from J; bases unmatched to any gene: 10. This chain's CDR3 is CASSTTGVGGNSPLHF. The DNA for the CDR3 is TGTGCCAGTAGTACAACAGGGGTAGGGGGAAATTCACCCCTCCACTTT. The full variable domain, in which reference TRBV19 and TRBJ1-6 provide the parts outside the CDR3, is DGGITQSPKYLFRKEGQNVTLSCEQNLNHDAMYWYRQDPGQGLRLIYYSQIVNDFQKGDIAEGYSVSREKKESFPLTVTSAQKNPTAFYLCASSTTGVGGNSPLHFGNGTRLTVT.

This clone was counted a single time. This rearrangement joins TRBV5-1 to TRBJ2-1, with 8 nucleotides matching TRBD2. CDR3 length: 15 amino acids. Germline trimming cut 3 bases from V and 3 bases from J; bases unmatched to any gene: 5. Germline V gene lookup returns CDR1 SGHRS and CDR2 YFSETQ. The CDR3 spells CASSWGRGVYNEQFF. CDR3 nucleotide sequence: TGCGCCAGCAGCTGGGGGCGGGGGGTCTACAATGAGCAGTTCTTC.

The chain combines TRBV18 with TRBJ1-6, with TRBD1 as a possible D gene (5 bases). The CDR3 runs to 14 residues. Germline CDR1 reads KGHSH; CDR2 reads LQKENI. V was cut by 3 bases and J by 8 bases, with 11 bases left in between. CDR3 amino acids: CASSPGPRDSPLHF. CDR3 sequence (DNA): TGTGCCAGCTCACCGGGGCCCCGGGATTCACCCCTCCACTTT.

This chain uses TRBV7-8 with TRBJ1-4; D possibly corresponds to TRBD1 (5 bases). Looked up from germline, CDR1 is SGHVS and CDR2 is FQNEAQ. V shed 5 bases and J shed 0 bases, with 13 bases lying between them. The CDR3 consists of 16 residues. As DNA, the CDR3 is TGTGCCAGCAGCCAAGCCAGGGTGGCAACTAATGAAAAACTGTTTTTT. Translating it yields CASSQARVATNEKLFF.

The gene calls are TRBV7-9 and TRBJ2-1; D is uncertain. Germline assignment: CDR1 SEHNR and CDR2 FQNEAQ (reference sequence). With 2 bases removed from V and 4 bases from J, the gap between germline ends came to 9 bases. The CDR3 has 14 residues. The CDR3 region is CASSLYLEYNEQFF. DNA of the CDR3: TGTGCCAGCAGCTTATACCTAGAGTACAATGAGCAGTTCTTC.

This clone was counted only a few times. The chain joins TRBV28 to TRBJ1-4, with TRBD1 matching over 11 bases. CDR1 MDHEN and CDR2 SYDVKM come from the germline V gene. The CDR3 consists of 15 residues. Trimming removed 6 bases from V and 10 bases from J; junction bases left unmatched: 10. CDR3 bases: TGTGCCAGCAGGTCCCCGGGACAGGGGGGATCAAAACTGTTTTTT. This encodes CASRSPGQGGSKLFF.

This chain joins TRBV7-8 and TRBJ2-7; 9 bases are a match to TRBD1. Per germline, CDR1 SGHVS and CDR2 FQNEAQ. V lost 5 bases and J lost 3; bases outside the gene matches: 8. This CDR3 spans 15 amino acids. As DNA, the CDR3 is TGTGCCAGCAGCCCACAGGGGGCCGCAAGCTACGAGCAGTACTTC. Amino acid sequence: CASSPQGAASYEQYF.

This clone appeared a few times. This chain joins TRBV4-1 and TRBJ2-2; TRBD1 aligns across 9 bases. Trimming at V came to 3 bases and at J to 5 bases, leaving 7 bases not matched to a gene. From germline, CDR1 is MGHRA and CDR2 YSYEKL. This CDR3 has 16 residues. The CDR3 sequence is CASSQIPGTGTGELFF. The CDR3 DNA follows: TGCGCCAGCAGCCAGATCCCCGGGACAGGGACCGGGGAGCTGTTTTTT.

The J gene is TRBJ2-1, the V gene TRBV7-9; 12 bases match TRBD2. The V and J ends lost 4 bases and 4 bases, in that order; junction bases with no gene match: 5. The CDR3 has 16 amino acids. CDR1 and CDR2 from the germline V gene are SEHNR and FQNEAQ (reference sequence). The CDR3 nucleotides are TGTGCCAGCAGCTCCCTACTAGCGGGGGGATACAATGAGCAGTTCTTC. Protein sequence: CASSSLLAGGYNEQFF.

V is TRBV18 and J is TRBJ1-5; 9 bases are a match to TRBD1. Trimming removed 8 bases from V and 1 base from J; junction bases left unmatched: 6. Per germline, CDR1 KGHSH and CDR2 LQKENI. The CDR3 loop spans 15 amino acids. CDR3 coding DNA: TGTGCCAGCACGGAACAGGGGGCGAGCAATCAGCCCCAGCATTTT. Translating it yields CASTEQGASNQPQHF.

Remarks on this clone: The same CDR3 can be traced to other DNA sequences in this sample. The chain employs TRBV9 and TRBJ2-5, with D perhaps TRBD1 (5 bases). The germline V and J ends were trimmed by 0 bases and 1 base, with 7 bases remaining between them. The germline CDR1 and CDR2 sequences are SGDLS and YYNGEE. The CDR3 totals 14 residues. For the CDR3, the DNA is TGTGCCAGCAGCGTAGGTACAGGCCAAGAGACCCAGTACTTC. Its translation: CASSVGTGQETQYF. The full variable domain, with the rest looked up from reference TRBV9 and TRBJ2-5, is DSGVTQTPKHLITATGQRVTLRCSPRSGDLSVYWYQQSLDQGLQFLIQYYNGEERAKGNILERFSAQQFPDLHSELNLSSLELGDSALYFCASSVGTGQETQYFGPGTRLLVL.

The gene calls are TRBV28 and TRBJ1-3, with a tentative D call TRBD1 (5 bases). This CDR3 region has 17 residues. Germline V CDR1 and CDR2: MDHEN, SYDVKM. Between the trimmed V and J ends, which lost 5 bases and 0 bases, there was a span of 17 bases. CDR3 DNA sequence: TGTGCCAGCAGTAGGATTCCGGGGGGACCCTCTGGAAACACCATATATTTT. Amino acid sequence: CASSRIPGGPSGNTIYF. Drawing the rest from reference TRBV28 and TRBJ1-3, the complete variable domain is DVKVTQSSRYLVKRTGEKVFLECVQDMDHENMFWYRQDPGLGLRLIYFSYDVKMKEKGDIPEGYSVSREKKERFSLILESASTNQTSMYLCASSRIPGGPSGNTIYFGEGSWLTVV.

This clone occurred a few times. The chain recombines TRBV11-2 with TRBJ1-2; 8 bases align to TRBD1. Germline CDR1 SGHAT, CDR2 FQNNGV. V was pared by 0 bases and J by 6 bases, with 3 bases of the junction left unmatched. There are 14 residues in the CDR3. DNA of the CDR3: TGTGCCAGCAGCTTAGAAAGGACAGGGAATGGCTACACCTTC. This sequence encodes CASSLERTGNGYTF.

The chain joins TRBV28 to TRBJ1-1; TRBD1 matches 8 bases. The CDR3 is made up of 14 amino acids. The germline V gene has CDR1 MDHEN and CDR2 SYDVKM. With 9 bases clipped from V and 5 bases from J, the junction kept 11 bases outside the gene matches. CDR3 DNA sequence: TGTGCCAGTAACAGGGGGGGGCAAAAAACTGAAGCTTTCTTT. Amino acids: CASNRGGQKTEAFF.

The chain uses TRBV28 and TRBJ2-7; a weak D match, TRBD1 (5 bases). This CDR3 spans 13 amino acids. The V end lost 7 bases, the J end lost 3 bases, and 13 bases lay between the germline ends. CDR1 MDHEN and CDR2 SYDVKM come from the germline V gene. CDR3: CASMGPTVYEQYF. The CDR3 DNA reads as TGTGCCAGCATGGGCCCGACAGTCTACGAGCAGTACTTC.

The rearrangement uses TRBV28 and TRBJ2-1; TRBD1 might be the D (7 bases). CDR3 length: 14 amino acids. Germline CDR1 is MDHEN and CDR2 is SYDVKM. Deletions cut 7 bases from V and 4 bases from J, with 14 bases between. The CDR3 nucleotides read TGTGCCAGCATTTCACAGGGGAGGTACAATGAGCAGTTCTTC. Encoded protein: CASISQGRYNEQFF.

V and J are TRBV6-5 and TRBJ2-4; 10 bases align to TRBD2. Trimming took 5 bases from V and 8 from J; bases not matched to a gene: 6. The CDR3 runs 14 residues. Per the germline V gene, CDR1 is MNHEY and CDR2 is SVGAGI. CDR3 bases: TGTGCCAGCAGTCCGACCGGGACTAGCGACATTCAGTACTTC. Its translation is CASSPTGTSDIQYF.

For this clone: Germline and junction disagree at one end, which may indicate a read error. CDR3 sequence (DNA): TGTGCCAGCGGCTTAGCAGTACTAGCGGCCGAGCAGTACTTC. It encodes CASGLAVLAAEQYF. This chain uses TRBV7-9 with TRBJ2-7, with 8 bases aligning to TRBD2. In germline, CDR1 is SEHNR, CDR2 FQNEAQ (reference sequence). This CDR3 has 14 amino acids. The whole variable domain, filled in from reference TRBV7-9 and TRBJ2-7, reads DTGVSQNPRHKITKRGQNVTFRCDPISEHNRLYWYRQTLGQGPEFLTYFQNEAQLEKSRLLSDRFSAERPKGSFSTLEIQRTEQGDSAMYLCASGLAVLAAEQYFGPGTRLTVT.

This clone has just one count. J is TRBJ2-2 and V is TRBV2; a possible D gene is TRBD2 (6 bases). In germline, CDR1 is SNHLY, CDR2 FYNNEI. The CDR3 covers 14 residues. The V end lost 7 bases, the J end lost 3 bases, and 12 bases lay between the germline ends. CDR3 sequence: CASKGGTYTGELFF. In nucleotides, the CDR3 is TGTGCCAGCAAGGGCGGGACCTACACCGGGGAGCTGTTTTTT. The full variable domain, with the rest looked up from reference TRBV2 and TRBJ2-2, is EPEVTQTPSHQVTQMGQEVILRCVPISNHLYFYWYRQILGQKVEFLVSFYNNEISEKSEIFDDQFSVERPDGSNFTLKIRSTKLEDSAMYFCASKGGTYTGELFFGEGSRLTVL.

The rearrangement joins TRBV2 to TRBJ2-7; 7 bases fit TRBD2. With V trimmed by 5 bases and J by 2 bases, 6 bases remained unmatched. This CDR3 contains 14 residues. Germline V CDR1 and CDR2: SNHLY, FYNNEI. CDR3 loop: CASSTLAGAYEQYF. The CDR3 nucleotides are TGTGCCAGCAGTACCCTCGCGGGGGCCTACGAGCAGTACTTC.

The genes are TRBV9 and TRBJ2-2, with D perhaps matching TRBD2 (7 bases). This CDR3 region has 16 residues. The germline V gene encodes CDR1 SGDLS and CDR2 YYNGEE. V lost 0 bases and J 6 bases, leaving 15 bases between the germline ends. This CDR3 is CASSVASGGAAGELFF. The CDR3 nucleotides are TGTGCCAGCAGCGTAGCGTCGGGGGGCGCAGCCGGGGAGCTGTTTTTT. The full variable domain, with the rest looked up from reference TRBV9 and TRBJ2-2, is DSGVTQTPKHLITATGQRVTLRCSPRSGDLSVYWYQQSLDQGLQFLIQYYNGEERAKGNILERFSAQQFPDLHSELNLSSLELGDSALYFCASSVASGGAAGELFFGEGSRLTVL.

Here the CDR3 reads CASSLAPGQSNYGYTF. CDR3 nucleotides: TGTGCCAGCAGCTTAGCGCCGGGACAGTCTAACTATGGCTACACCTTC. V and J are TRBV7-2 and TRBJ1-2; 7 bases map to TRBD1. The trim removed 0 bases at V and 0 bases at J, leaving 4 bases unmatched. The CDR3 is 16 amino acids. The V gene's germline CDR1 is SGHTA and CDR2 FQGNSA.